A selection of T cell receptor beta chains follows, all from one sample in a study of T-cell memory formation after mild COVID-19. A single record per CDR3 protein comes from TCRdb applying MiXCR to the 5' RACE reads. The repertoire holds around 340,000 distinct CDR3 sequences, with over 13% as singletons. The sequencing sample was made of PBMCs or a T cell subset sorted from them (not recorded which). These receptors were taken from a man aged 18 to 29 who had mild COVID-19 (a few samples of this study predate the infection). Cell type and time point are not known. Each CDR3 is given with its conserved first and last residue. Each record gives: D gene, J gene, clone size, V gene, CDR3 protein, CDR3 DNA. A D gene is named only where the DNA matches it firmly. The listing skips clone size in some rows; elsewhere it reads once, few, many or a size class.

D gene: NA
J gene: TRBJ2-6
clone size: few
V gene: TRBV2
CDR3 protein: CASSSRQAIYSGANVLTF
CDR3 DNA: TGTGCCAGCAGTTCCCGACAGGCTATTTACTCTGGGGCCAACGTCCTGACTTTC

D gene: NA
J gene: TRBJ1-2
clone size: few
V gene: TRBV4-1
CDR3 protein: CASSQELTSHHGYTF
CDR3 DNA: TGCGCCAGCAGCCAAGAGTTGACAAGTCATCATGGCTACACCTTC

D gene: TRBD1
J gene: TRBJ2-1
clone size: NA
V gene: TRBV11-2
CDR3 protein: CASSHRDSYNEQFF
CDR3 DNA: TGTGCCAGCAGCCACAGGGACAGCTACAATGAGCAGTTCTTC

D gene: NA
J gene: TRBJ2-3
clone size: few
V gene: TRBV20-1
CDR3 protein: CSASPREGWDTQYF
CDR3 DNA: TGCAGTGCTAGCCCCCGAGAGGGGTGGGATACGCAGTATTTT

D gene: NA
J gene: TRBJ2-7
clone size: NA
V gene: TRBV3-1
CDR3 protein: CASSPTVGGPNPYEQYF
CDR3 DNA: TGTGCCAGCAGCCCCACAGTGGGGGGGCCTAACCCCTACGAGCAGTACTTC

D gene: NA
J gene: TRBJ1-2
clone size: few
V gene: TRBV30
CDR3 protein: CAWSERNYGYTF
CDR3 DNA: TGTGCCTGGAGTGAGAGGAACTATGGCTACACCTTC

D gene: NA
J gene: TRBJ1-2
clone size: few
V gene: TRBV7-9
CDR3 protein: CASSSGQRYGYTF
CDR3 DNA: TGTGCCAGCAGCTCCGGACAGCGCTATGGCTACACCTTC

D gene: NA
J gene: TRBJ1-6
clone size: NA
V gene: TRBV5-1
CDR3 protein: CASLPGPSYNSPLHF
CDR3 DNA: TGCGCCAGTCTGCCCGGGCCCTCCTATAATTCACCCCTCCACTTT

D gene: NA
J gene: TRBJ2-1
clone size: few
V gene: TRBV5-1
CDR3 protein: CASSFYSGYNEQFF
CDR3 DNA: TGCGCCAGCAGTTTCTACTCAGGGTACAATGAGCAGTTCTTC

D gene: NA
J gene: TRBJ2-1
clone size: NA
V gene: TRBV20-1
CDR3 protein: CSARRETGDEQFF
CDR3 DNA: TGCAGTGCTAGGAGGGAAACGGGGGATGAGCAGTTCTTC

D gene: TRBD2
J gene: TRBJ2-5
clone size: NA
V gene: TRBV5-5
CDR3 protein: CASSSGGSGGETQYF
CDR3 DNA: TGTGCCAGCAGCAGCGGGGGGTCTGGCGGAGAGACCCAGTACTTC

D gene: TRBD2
J gene: TRBJ2-1
clone size: few
V gene: TRBV27
CDR3 protein: CASRHLAGGISHEQFF
CDR3 DNA: TGTGCCAGCAGACACCTAGCGGGGGGAATTTCACATGAGCAGTTCTTC

D gene: TRBD2
J gene: TRBJ2-2
clone size: many
V gene: TRBV4-3
CDR3 protein: CASSQEAALAGGMNTGELFF
CDR3 DNA: TGCGCCAGCAGCCAAGAGGCGGCGCTAGCGGGGGGAATGAACACCGGGGAGCTGTTTTTT

D gene: NA
J gene: TRBJ2-1
clone size: many
V gene: TRBV4-1
CDR3 protein: CASSQGLLGTNEQFF
CDR3 DNA: TGCGCCAGCAGCCAAGGGCTCCTCGGTACGAATGAGCAGTTCTTC

D gene: NA
J gene: TRBJ2-1
clone size: NA
V gene: TRBV3-1
CDR3 protein: CASTQGNLANEQFF
CDR3 DNA: TGTGCCAGCACCCAAGGAAATTTGGCCAATGAGCAGTTCTTC

D gene: TRBD1
J gene: TRBJ2-5
clone size: NA
V gene: TRBV4-1
CDR3 protein: CASSQQDRGYQETQYF
CDR3 DNA: TGCGCCAGCAGCCAACAGGACAGGGGGTACCAAGAGACCCAGTACTTC

D gene: TRBD1
J gene: TRBJ2-7
clone size: many
V gene: TRBV7-8
CDR3 protein: CASSLAGTGYYEQYF
CDR3 DNA: TGTGCCAGCAGCTTAGCCGGGACAGGGTACTACGAGCAGTACTTC

D gene: NA
J gene: TRBJ1-1
clone size: few
V gene: TRBV5-1
CDR3 protein: CASSLDRGLNTEAFF
CDR3 DNA: TGCGCCAGCAGCTTGGACCGGGGGTTGAACACTGAAGCTTTCTTT

D gene: NA
J gene: TRBJ2-5
clone size: NA
V gene: TRBV5-1
CDR3 protein: CASTLQETQYF
CDR3 DNA: TGCGCCAGCACTCTCCAAGAGACCCAGTACTTC

D gene: TRBD2
J gene: TRBJ2-7
clone size: few
V gene: TRBV19
CDR3 protein: CASSASGGYEQYF
CDR3 DNA: TGTGCCAGTAGTGCTAGCGGGGGCTACGAGCAGTACTTC

D gene: TRBD1
J gene: TRBJ1-3
clone size: NA
V gene: TRBV5-1
CDR3 protein: CASSIGTGPGNTIYF
CDR3 DNA: TGCGCCAGCAGCATAGGGACAGGGCCTGGAAACACCATATATTTT

D gene: NA
J gene: TRBJ1-5
clone size: NA
V gene: TRBV5-1
CDR3 protein: CASSLAGGGYQPQHF
CDR3 DNA: TGCGCCAGCAGCTTGGCCGGAGGGGGGTATCAGCCCCAGCATTTT

D gene: TRBD1
J gene: TRBJ1-2
clone size: few
V gene: TRBV28
CDR3 protein: CASSPRQGWNYGYTF
CDR3 DNA: TGTGCCAGCAGTCCAAGACAGGGGTGGAACTATGGCTACACCTTC

D gene: NA
J gene: TRBJ2-1
clone size: many
V gene: TRBV27
CDR3 protein: CASSWGGGSYNEQFF
CDR3 DNA: TGTGCCAGCAGTTGGGGGGGGGGCTCGTACAATGAGCAGTTCTTC

D gene: NA
J gene: TRBJ2-3
clone size: NA
V gene: TRBV18
CDR3 protein: CASSPPGTSTDTQYF
CDR3 DNA: TGTGCCAGCTCACCACCGGGGACTAGCACAGATACGCAGTATTTT

D gene: NA
J gene: TRBJ2-5
clone size: many
V gene: TRBV7-9
CDR3 protein: CASSSGTYQETQYF
CDR3 DNA: TGTGCCAGCAGCTCCGGGACATACCAAGAGACCCAGTACTTC

D gene: NA
J gene: TRBJ2-2
clone size: NA
V gene: TRBV30
CDR3 protein: CAWRYFTGELFF
CDR3 DNA: TGTGCCTGGAGGTACTTCACCGGGGAGCTGTTTTTT

D gene: NA
J gene: TRBJ1-1
clone size: NA
V gene: TRBV19
CDR3 protein: CASSPFSNTEAFF
CDR3 DNA: TGTGCCAGCTCCCCCTTTTCGAACACTGAAGCTTTCTTT

D gene: TRBD1
J gene: TRBJ2-2
clone size: many
V gene: TRBV4-3
CDR3 protein: CASSPREGTANTGELFF
CDR3 DNA: TGCGCCAGCAGCCCCCGTGAGGGGACAGCGAACACCGGGGAGCTGTTTTTT

D gene: TRBD2
J gene: TRBJ2-7
clone size: NA
V gene: TRBV20-1
CDR3 protein: CSARDTSGGGKQYF
CDR3 DNA: TGCAGTGCTAGGGATACTAGCGGGGGAGGAAAGCAGTACTTC

D gene: TRBD2
J gene: TRBJ2-7
clone size: NA
V gene: TRBV6-2/TRBV6-3
CDR3 protein: CASSYHRLAARYEQYF
CDR3 DNA: TGTGCCAGCAGTTACCACCGACTAGCGGCCCGCTACGAGCAGTACTTC

D gene: NA
J gene: TRBJ1-6
clone size: few
V gene: TRBV12-3/TRBV12-4
CDR3 protein: CASSYEPENSPLHF
CDR3 DNA: TGTGCCAGCAGCTACGAACCTGAAAATTCACCCCTCCACTTT

D gene: NA
J gene: TRBJ2-1
clone size: NA
V gene: TRBV20-1
CDR3 protein: CSAPAAEQFF
CDR3 DNA: TGCAGTGCCCCCGCCGCTGAGCAGTTCTTC

D gene: NA
J gene: TRBJ2-3
clone size: many
V gene: TRBV5-1
CDR3 protein: CASSLVGHTDTQYF
CDR3 DNA: TGCGCCAGCAGCTTGGTGGGCCACACAGATACGCAGTATTTT

D gene: NA
J gene: TRBJ2-1
clone size: once
V gene: TRBV3-1
CDR3 protein: CASSQDLRGGNEQFF
CDR3 DNA: TGTGCCAGCAGCCAAGATCTCCGGGGAGGTAATGAGCAGTTCTTC

D gene: NA
J gene: TRBJ1-2
clone size: NA
V gene: TRBV20-1
CDR3 protein: CSASWDNVNYGYTF
CDR3 DNA: TGCAGTGCTAGCTGGGACAACGTTAACTATGGCTACACCTTC

D gene: NA
J gene: TRBJ2-5
clone size: few
V gene: TRBV4-1
CDR3 protein: CASSQDYRRETQYF
CDR3 DNA: TGCGCCAGCAGCCAAGATTACAGGCGAGAGACCCAGTACTTC

D gene: NA
J gene: TRBJ1-2
clone size: few
V gene: TRBV5-1
CDR3 protein: CASRPAGGAGGYTF
CDR3 DNA: TGCGCCAGCAGGCCGGCTGGAGGGGCGGGTGGCTACACCTTC

D gene: TRBD1
J gene: TRBJ2-1
clone size: few
V gene: TRBV12-5
CDR3 protein: CASGLPISGTGYNEQFF
CDR3 DNA: TGTGCTAGTGGTTTGCCAATCTCCGGGACAGGATACAATGAGCAGTTCTTC

D gene: NA
J gene: TRBJ2-7
clone size: few
V gene: TRBV21-1
CDR3 protein: CASSTGRESDEQYF
CDR3 DNA: TGTGCCAGCAGCACGGGCAGGGAGTCGGACGAGCAGTACTTC

D gene: NA
J gene: TRBJ2-1
clone size: NA
V gene: TRBV4-3
CDR3 protein: CASSQEGRGDEQFF
CDR3 DNA: TGCGCCAGCAGCCAAGAGGGTCGCGGAGATGAGCAGTTCTTC

D gene: NA
J gene: TRBJ1-1
clone size: NA
V gene: TRBV20-1
CDR3 protein: CSAQIGEMNTEAFF
CDR3 DNA: TGCAGTGCCCAAATTGGGGAAATGAACACTGAAGCTTTCTTT

D gene: NA
J gene: TRBJ2-5
clone size: many
V gene: TRBV7-2
CDR3 protein: CASRRGALETQYF
CDR3 DNA: TGTGCCAGCAGAAGGGGGGCGTTGGAGACCCAGTACTTC

D gene: NA
J gene: TRBJ2-3
clone size: many
V gene: TRBV10-3
CDR3 protein: CAISEWGADDTQYF
CDR3 DNA: TGTGCCATCAGTGAGTGGGGGGCAGATGATACGCAGTATTTT

D gene: NA
J gene: TRBJ2-3
clone size: once
V gene: TRBV4-2
CDR3 protein: CASSQAGVTTDTQYF
CDR3 DNA: TGTGCCAGCAGCCAAGCCGGCGTGACCACAGATACGCAGTATTTT

D gene: TRBD1
J gene: TRBJ1-1
clone size: few
V gene: TRBV3-1
CDR3 protein: CASSLTTGSDTEAFF
CDR3 DNA: TGTGCCAGCAGCCTCACGACAGGGTCGGATACTGAAGCTTTCTTT